This T cell receptor (beta chain) was recovered during a study of spatial heterogeneity in lung cancer. In the study overall: The follow-up PBMC samples were sequenced whenever they were available. The median time to follow-up was approximately 23 months after resection.

Documented time point: blood at routine non-recurrence follow-up after resection. Frozen PBMC, nontumor lung or tumor provided whole RNA, which was sequenced unsorted. General observations from the study: Follow-up blood showed ubiquitous expanded tumor TCRs less than blood at resection did.

Trimming removed 0 bases from V and 4 bases from J; junction bases left unmatched: 10. Germline V gives CDR1 DFQATT, CDR2 SNEGSKA (reference sequence). The CDR3 runs to 17 residues. Worth noting for this clonotype: As yet, its antigen is unknown.

Via MiXCR, TCRdb re-called the 5' RACE reads, giving one row per CDR3 protein. The sample carries about 120,000 distinct CDR3 sequences, more than 10% recorded once. The sequences come from PBMCs, collected at follow-up. V gene TRBV20-1 combines with J gene TRBJ2-7, with TRBD2 matching over 12 bases. This sequence was found in a male donor with early-stage non-small cell lung cancer. CDR3 in DNA: TGCAGTGCTAGAGATGGCGCGACTAGCGGGGGCAGGTACGAGCAGTACTTC. Translating gives CSARDGATSGGRYEQYF.